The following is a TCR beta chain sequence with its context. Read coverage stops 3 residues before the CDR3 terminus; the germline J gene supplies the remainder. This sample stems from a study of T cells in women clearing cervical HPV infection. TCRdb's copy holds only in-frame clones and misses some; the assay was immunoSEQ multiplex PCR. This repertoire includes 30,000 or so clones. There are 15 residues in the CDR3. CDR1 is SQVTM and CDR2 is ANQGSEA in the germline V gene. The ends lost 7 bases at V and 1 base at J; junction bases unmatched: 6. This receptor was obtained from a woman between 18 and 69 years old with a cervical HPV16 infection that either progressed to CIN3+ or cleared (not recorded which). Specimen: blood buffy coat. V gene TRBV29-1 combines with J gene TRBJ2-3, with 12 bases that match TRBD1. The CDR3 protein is CSAEGTGGGTDTQYF. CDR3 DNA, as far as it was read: TGCAGCGCCGAGGGGACAGGGGGCGGCACAGATACG.